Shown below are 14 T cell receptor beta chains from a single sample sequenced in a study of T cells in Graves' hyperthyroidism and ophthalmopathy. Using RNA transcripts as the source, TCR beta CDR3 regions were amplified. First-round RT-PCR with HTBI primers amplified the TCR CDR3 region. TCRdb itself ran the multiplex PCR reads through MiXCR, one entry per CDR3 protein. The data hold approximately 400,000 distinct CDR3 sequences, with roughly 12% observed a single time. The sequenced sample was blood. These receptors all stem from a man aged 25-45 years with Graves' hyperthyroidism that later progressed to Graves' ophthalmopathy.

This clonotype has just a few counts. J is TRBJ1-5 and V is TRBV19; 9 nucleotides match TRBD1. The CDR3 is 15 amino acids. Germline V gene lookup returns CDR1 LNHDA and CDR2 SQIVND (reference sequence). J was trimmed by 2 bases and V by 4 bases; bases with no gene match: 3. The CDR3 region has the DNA TGTGCCAGTAGTAAACAGGGGGCGGGCAATCAGCCCCAGCATTTT. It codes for CASSKQGAGNQPQHF.

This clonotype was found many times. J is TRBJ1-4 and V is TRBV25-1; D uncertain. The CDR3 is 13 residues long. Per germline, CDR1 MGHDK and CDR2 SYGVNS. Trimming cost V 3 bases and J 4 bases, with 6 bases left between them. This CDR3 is CASSDRGNEKLFF. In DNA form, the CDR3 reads TGTGCCAGCAGTGATCGGGGTAATGAAAAACTGTTTTTT.

CDR3 sequence: CAWSAYGSEQYF. As DNA, the CDR3 is TGTGCCTGGAGTGCCTATGGCTCCGAGCAGTACTTC. The V call is TRBV30, the J call TRBJ2-7; D is unresolved. The V gene's germline CDR1 is GTSNPN and CDR2 SVGIG (reference sequence). The CDR3 runs 12 residues. V gave up 1 base and J gave up 6 bases, with 10 bases separating them.

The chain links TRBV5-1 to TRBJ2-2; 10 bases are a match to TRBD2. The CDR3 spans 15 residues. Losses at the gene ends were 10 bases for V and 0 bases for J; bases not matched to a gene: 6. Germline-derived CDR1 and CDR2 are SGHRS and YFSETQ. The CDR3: CASASGSTNTGELFF. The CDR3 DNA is TGCGCCTCGGCTAGCGGGAGCACGAACACCGGGGAGCTGTTTTTT.

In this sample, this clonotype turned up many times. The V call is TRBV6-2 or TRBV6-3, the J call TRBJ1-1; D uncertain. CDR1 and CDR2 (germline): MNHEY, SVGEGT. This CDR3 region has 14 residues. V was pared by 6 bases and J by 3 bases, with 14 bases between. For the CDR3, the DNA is TGTGCCAGCAGCGACCCCCCCGGATACACTGAAGCTTTCTTT. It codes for CASSDPPGYTEAFF.

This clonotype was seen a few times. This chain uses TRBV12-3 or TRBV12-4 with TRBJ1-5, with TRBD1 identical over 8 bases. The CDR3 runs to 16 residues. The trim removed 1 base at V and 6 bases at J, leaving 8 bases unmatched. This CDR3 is CASSLGTGRGVQPQHF. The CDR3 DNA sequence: TGTGCCAGCAGTTTAGGGACAGGGCGCGGGGTTCAGCCCCAGCATTTT.

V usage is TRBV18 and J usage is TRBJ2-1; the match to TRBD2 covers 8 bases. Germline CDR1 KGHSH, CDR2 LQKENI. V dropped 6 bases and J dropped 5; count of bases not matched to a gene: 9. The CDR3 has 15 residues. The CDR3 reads CASSQTSGGNNEQFF. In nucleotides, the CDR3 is TGTGCCAGCTCGCAAACGAGCGGGGGAAACAATGAGCAGTTCTTC.

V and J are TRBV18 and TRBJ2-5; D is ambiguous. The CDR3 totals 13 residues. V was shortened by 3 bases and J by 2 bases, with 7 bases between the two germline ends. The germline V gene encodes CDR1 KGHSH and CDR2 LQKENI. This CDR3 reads CASSPSRQETQYF. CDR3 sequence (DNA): TGTGCCAGCTCACCCTCAAGACAAGAGACCCAGTACTTC.

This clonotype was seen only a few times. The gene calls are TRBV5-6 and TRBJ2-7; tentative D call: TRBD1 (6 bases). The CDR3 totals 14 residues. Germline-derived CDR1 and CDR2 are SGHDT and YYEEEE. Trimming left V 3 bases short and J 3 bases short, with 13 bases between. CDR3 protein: CASSSTGIIYEQYF. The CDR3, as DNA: TGTGCCAGCAGCTCTACAGGGATAATCTACGAGCAGTACTTC.

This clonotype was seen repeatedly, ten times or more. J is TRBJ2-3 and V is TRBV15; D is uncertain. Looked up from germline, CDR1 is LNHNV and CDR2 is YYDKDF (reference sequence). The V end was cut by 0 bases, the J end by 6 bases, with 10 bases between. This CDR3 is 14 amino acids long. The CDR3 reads CATSREGRLDTQYF. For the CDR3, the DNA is TGTGCCACCAGCAGAGAGGGTCGTCTCGATACGCAGTATTTT.

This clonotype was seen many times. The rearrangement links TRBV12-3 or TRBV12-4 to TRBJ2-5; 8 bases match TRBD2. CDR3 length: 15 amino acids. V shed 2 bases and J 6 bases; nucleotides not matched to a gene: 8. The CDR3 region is CASSLTGGAKKTQYF. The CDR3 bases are TGTGCCAGCAGTTTAACCGGGGGGGCCAAAAAGACCCAGTACTTC.

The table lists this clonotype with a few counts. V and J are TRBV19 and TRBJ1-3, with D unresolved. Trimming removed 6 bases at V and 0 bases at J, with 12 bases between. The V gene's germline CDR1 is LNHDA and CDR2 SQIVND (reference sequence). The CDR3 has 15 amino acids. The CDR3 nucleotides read TGTGCCAGTAGCCTCACTACAGCCTCTGGAAACACCATATATTTT. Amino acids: CASSLTTASGNTIYF.

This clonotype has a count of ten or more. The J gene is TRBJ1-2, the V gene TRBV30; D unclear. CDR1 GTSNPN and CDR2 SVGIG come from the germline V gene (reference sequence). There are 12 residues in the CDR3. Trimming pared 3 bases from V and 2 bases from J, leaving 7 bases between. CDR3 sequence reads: CAWSRRNYGYTF. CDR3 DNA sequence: TGTGCCTGGAGCCGGAGAAACTATGGCTACACCTTC. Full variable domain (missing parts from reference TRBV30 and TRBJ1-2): SQTIHQWPATLVQPVGSPLSLECTVEGTSNPNLYWYRQAAGRGLQLLFYSVGIGQISSEVPQNLSASRPQDRQFILSSKKLLLSDSGFYLCAWSRRNYGYTFGSGTRLTVV.

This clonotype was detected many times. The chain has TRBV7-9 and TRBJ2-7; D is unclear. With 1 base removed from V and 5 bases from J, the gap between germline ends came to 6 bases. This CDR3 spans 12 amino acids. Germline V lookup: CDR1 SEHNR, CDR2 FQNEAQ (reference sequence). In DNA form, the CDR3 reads TGTGCCAGCAGCTTAGATCTCAACGAGCAGTACTTC. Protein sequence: CASSLDLNEQYF.